This T cell receptor (beta chain) was documented in a study of glioma-infiltrating T cells after dendritic cell vaccination. Germline V gives CDR1 SGHTA, CDR2 FQGNSA. The CDR3 sequence is 18 residues long. Germline trimming cut 5 bases from V and 3 bases from J; bases unmatched to any gene: 9. TCRdb's table, derived via immunoSEQ multiplex PCR, lists solely in-frame clones and lacks some. The repertoire consists of under 130,000 clones, with approximately 80% occurring once and the leading ten covering around 12%. The source is a human donor with glioblastoma. The sample consisted of blood, taken before dendritic cell vaccination. The chain has TRBV7-2 and TRBJ2-1; 14 bases map to TRBD2. The CDR3 nucleotides read TGTGCCAGCAGCCTAAGGTCGGGGACTAGCGGGGGCTACAATGAGCAGTTCTTC. Translation gives CASSLRSGTSGGYNEQFF.